The source of this TCR beta chain is a study of CD8+CD57+ T cells in acquired aplastic anemia (dated 2018 in TCRdb). For the wider study: Extracted DNA from sorted CD4+ and CD8+ cells averaged approximately 3 ug, ranging from roughly 0.17 to 30 ug. An average of about 10 million reads for CD4+ cells and roughly 11 million reads for CD8+ cells was obtained from healthy donor samples. The paper as a whole reports these results and caveats: Between patients and healthy controls, no significant difference in CD8+ Simpson's diversity was found (P=0.060). About 28 CD8+ CDR3 sequences were found in both patients and controls but appeared to be highly expressed in patients and within the immunodominant clones of the patients.

Concerning this clonotype itself: Its antigen is currently not known. Base quality data are lacking; no much larger clone is found one base away.

Genomic DNA was used as template for profiling of TCR beta VDJ combinations and CDR3 sequences. TCR repertoire sequencing was run on an Illumina HiSeq 2000. From the authors' description of their analysis: Repertoires were assessed using TRBV/TRBJ rearrangement plots, CDR3 size and DJ length profiles, and Simpson's diversity index. The most abundant DNA sequence in the deep sequencing data was defined as the immunodominant clone. CDR3 amino acid sequences were checked for sharing across subjects and were also compared against the VDJdb database and published repertoires. The raw public data were reprocessed by TCRdb itself: fastp quality trimming at Q25, MiXCR clonotype calling, in-frame beta chains only. Duplicate CDR3 protein sequences are folded into a single record with the most common DNA and genes. The V and J calls and clone size come from TCRdb's table, not from the authors' own analysis. The sample table lists 400,000 to 450,000 distinct CDR3 sequences, 65% to 80% of them with a count of one. The biggest ten clones account for 4% of the sample.

A distance of 16 bases separates the germline ends of V and J, which lose 4 bases and 5 bases respectively. CDR1 and CDR2 are read off the germline V gene as SGHRS and YFSETQ. The CDR3 goes from the cysteine to the phenylalanine over 14 residues. Here the CDR3 DNA is all that survives: 42 bases in frame from base 1. TCR repertoires of sorted CD4+ and CD8+ blood T cells from severe aplastic anemia patients and healthy subjects were deep-sequenced in the study. Ficoll-Paque density gradient centrifugation was used to isolate peripheral blood mononuclear cells. CD4+ and CD8+ T cells were sorted by FACS or magnetic beads before DNA extraction.

This receptor was obtained from a human donor in good health, serving as a control. The sample taken for sequencing was sorted CD4+, CD8+, or CD8+CD57+ T cells (not recorded which) from PBMCs. The chain joins TRBV5-1 to TRBJ2-7; too little of a D gene remains to name it. The nucleotides read TGCGCCAGCAGCGAACCGCGAGAGCAACACGAGCAGTACTTC. The encoded protein is CASSEPREQHEQYF. Joined to the reference TRBV5-1 and TRBJ2-7 proteins, this CDR3 gives the full variable domain: KAGVTQTPRYLIKTRGQQVTLSCSPISGHRSVSWYQQTPGQGLQFLFEYFSETQRNKGNFPGRFSGRQFSNSRSEMNVSTLELGDSALYLCASSEPREQHEQYFGPGTRLTVT.